These 26 T cell receptor beta chains share one sample of origin, sequenced in a study of metastatic and nonmetastatic thyroid tumors. MiXCR was used by TCRdb to re-call the PCR reads. The sample lists 34,000 or so clones, 35% occurring once. No patient received treatment before thyroid surgery. The sequenced material came from tumor tissue. Receptors originate from a female donor with papillary thyroid cancer or a benign thyroid nodule (not recorded which). Some clones in this sample may be carry-over from other donors' samples.

The chain uses TRBV5-1 and TRBJ2-3; 7 nucleotides match TRBD1. Germline assignment: CDR1 SGHRS and CDR2 YFSETQ. V lost 0 bases to trimming and J lost 5 bases; unmatched junction nucleotides: 6. The CDR3 is made up of 15 amino acids. CDR3 loop: CASSLGAGGIDTQYF. As DNA, the CDR3 is TGCGCCAGCAGCTTGGGGGCAGGGGGTATAGATACGCAGTATTTT.

The chain recombines TRBV5-6 with TRBJ1-6, with D uncertain. The germline V gene has CDR1 SGHDT and CDR2 YYEEEE. There are 15 residues in the CDR3. V gave up 4 bases and J gave up 7 bases, with 15 bases separating them. The CDR3 reads CASSTELGWNSPLHF. The CDR3 DNA reads TGTGCCAGCAGCACCGAGCTTGGGTGGAATTCACCCCTCCACTTT.

The rearrangement uses TRBV2 and TRBJ2-7; 9 nucleotides align to TRBD1. After removal of 8 bases from V and 3 bases from J, the junction contained 5 bases not matched to a gene. Germline CDR1 is SNHLY and CDR2 is FYNNEI. This CDR3 has 13 amino acids. The CDR3 DNA reads as TGTGCCAGCGAGGACAGGGGTGACTACGAGCAGTACTTC. Translation: CASEDRGDYEQYF.

This clone turned up a few times. The V gene is TRBV5-1, the J gene TRBJ2-3; 8 nucleotides match TRBD1. The CDR3 has 15 residues. Trimming took 7 bases from V and 4 from J; bases not matched to a gene: 11. The V gene's germline CDR1 is SGHRS and CDR2 YFSETQ. The CDR3: CASLKGTGFADTQYF. The CDR3 DNA sequence: TGCGCCAGCCTTAAGGGGACAGGATTTGCAGATACGCAGTATTTT.

V and J are TRBV9 and TRBJ2-2, with 9 bases lining up with TRBD1. The CDR3 is made up of 19 amino acids. V shed 3 bases and J 1 base; nucleotides not matched to a gene: 13. Germline values: CDR1 SGDLS, CDR2 YYNGEE. The chain's CDR3 is CASSGPGQGWVWNTGELFF. For the CDR3, the DNA is TGTGCCAGCAGCGGTCCGGGACAGGGTTGGGTGTGGAACACCGGGGAGCTGTTTTTT.

The chain is built from TRBV6-1 and TRBJ1-6; D gene uncertain. Trimming removed 10 bases from V and 8 bases from J, with 21 bases in between. CDR1 and CDR2 from the germline V gene are MNHNS and SASEGT. CDR3 size: 15 residues. For the CDR3, the DNA is TGTGCCACGAGGAGAAGGGCTGCAAGTGATTCACCCCTCCACTTT. This codes for CATRRRAASDSPLHF.

The chain joins TRBV30 to TRBJ1-3; D uncertain. V was trimmed by 8 bases and J by 0 bases, leaving 14 bases between them. The germline gives CDR1 GTSNPN, CDR2 SVGIG (reference sequence). The CDR3 contains 14 residues. CDR3 sequence reads: CAGASSGSGNTIYF. The CDR3 nucleotides are TGTGCCGGAGCCTCTTCAGGCTCTGGAAACACCATATATTTT.

J is TRBJ2-1 and V is TRBV12-5; D may be TRBD1 (5 bases). The CDR3 consists of 14 residues. V was trimmed by 1 base and J by 6 bases, leaving 10 bases between them. Looked up from germline, CDR1 is LGHNT and CDR2 is FRNRAP. The CDR3 nucleotides are TGTGCTAGTGGTTTGGGGGCAGGGTCCAATGAGCAGTTCTTC. Its translation is CASGLGAGSNEQFF.

The chain uses TRBV28 and TRBJ1-6; D is uncertain. In germline, CDR1 is MDHEN, CDR2 SYDVKM. The CDR3 is made up of 12 amino acids. The V end was cut by 5 bases, the J end by 9 bases, with 8 bases between. CDR3: CASSVQVSPLHF. The DNA of the CDR3 is TGTGCCAGCAGTGTCCAAGTTTCACCCCTCCACTTT. The full variable domain, rest sourced from reference TRBV28 and TRBJ1-6, is DVKVTQSSRYLVKRTGEKVFLECVQDMDHENMFWYRQDPGLGLRLIYFSYDVKMKEKGDIPEGYSVSREKKERFSLILESASTNQTSMYLCASSVQVSPLHFGNGTRLTVT.

This clone rates as hyperexpanded. This sequence joins TRBV12-3 or TRBV12-4 and TRBJ2-1, with D possibly TRBD2 on 6 matching bases. V lost 6 bases, J lost 8 bases, and 14 bases lay in between. The CDR3 extends over 13 amino acids. CDR3 coding DNA: TGTGCCAGCAGATCTCCCCCGGGAGATGAGCAGTTCTTC. This encodes CASRSPPGDEQFF.

This clone was seen only a few times. CDR3 amino acids: CASSWQSSYEQYF. Here the CDR3 DNA reads TGTGCCAGCAGTTGGCAGAGCTCCTACGAGCAGTACTTC. The chain links TRBV28 to TRBJ2-7, with D unclear. This CDR3 spans 13 amino acids. CDR1 is MDHEN, CDR2 SYDVKM, per germline. The germline V and J ends were trimmed by 4 bases and 0 bases, with 7 bases remaining between them.

The chain has TRBV11-2 and TRBJ1-6, with D unresolved. Looked up from germline, CDR1 is SGHAT and CDR2 is FQNNGV. There are 14 residues in the CDR3. Trimming shortened V by 4 bases and J by 0 bases, and 4 bases separated the two germline ends. The DNA for the CDR3 is TGTGCCAGCAGCTCGGGCTCCTATAATTCACCCCTCCACTTT. It yields the protein CASSSGSYNSPLHF. The complete variable domain, with remaining parts taken from reference TRBV11-2 and TRBJ1-6, reads EAGVAQSPRYKIIEKRQSVAFWCNPISGHATLYWYQQILGQGPKLLIQFQNNGVVDDSQLPKDRFSAERLKGVDSTLKIQPAKLEDSAVYLCASSSGSYNSPLHFGNGTRLTVT.

This clone has just a few counts. The CDR3 bases are TGTGCCAGCAGTTTTGACAGGGGAAACACCATATATTTT. The encoded protein is CASSFDRGNTIYF. The rearrangement joins TRBV6-1 to TRBJ1-3; perhaps TRBD1 as D (6 bases). Trimming removed 5 bases from V and 4 bases from J, with 9 bases in between. This CDR3 spans 13 amino acids. Per germline, CDR1 MNHNS and CDR2 SASEGT.

This sequence joins TRBV2 and TRBJ1-5, with 10 nucleotides matching TRBD1. CDR3 length equals 17 residues. The germline V gene encodes CDR1 SNHLY and CDR2 FYNNEI. After removal of 4 bases from V and 5 bases from J, the junction contained 11 bases not matched to a gene. CDR3 in amino acids: CASSADRGRSEYQPQHF. In nucleotides, the CDR3 is TGTGCCAGCAGTGCCGACAGGGGGCGTTCTGAGTATCAGCCCCAGCATTTT.

This clone turned up a few times. V usage is TRBV12-3 or TRBV12-4 and J usage is TRBJ1-5; D is ambiguous. The length of the CDR3 is 11 residues. V lost 7 bases and J 4 bases, leaving 5 bases between the germline ends. For the CDR3, the DNA is TGTGCCAGCATTACAAATCAGCCCCAGCATTTT. It translates to CASITNQPQHF.

V usage is TRBV20-1 and J usage is TRBJ2-7; D may be TRBD2 (5 bases). The V gene's germline CDR1 is DFQATT and CDR2 SNEGSKA (reference sequence). V was trimmed by 2 bases and J by 10 bases, leaving 24 bases between them. This CDR3 is built from 15 residues. The CDR3 sequence: CSARSPGRAYIDQYF. The CDR3 bases are TGCAGTGCTAGATCCCCCGGGCGGGCGTATATCGACCAGTACTTC.

The chain employs TRBV20-1 and TRBJ2-6; 12 bases line up with TRBD1. Germline assignment: CDR1 DFQATT and CDR2 SNEGSKA (reference sequence). The CDR3 has 19 residues. With V trimmed by 0 bases and J by 0 bases, 6 bases remained unmatched. This CDR3 reads CSARDRGTGGLSGANVLTF. The DNA of the CDR3 is TGCAGTGCTAGAGATCGAGGGACAGGGGGCCTCTCTGGGGCCAACGTCCTGACTTTC.

The V and J genes are TRBV20-1 and TRBJ2-2; D is perhaps TRBD2 (5 bases). The germline V and J ends were trimmed by 5 bases and 0 bases, with 13 bases remaining between them. CDR1 is DFQATT, CDR2 SNEGSKA, per germline (reference sequence). CDR3 length equals 15 residues. This CDR3 is CSARDPGTNTGELFF. The CDR3 nucleotides are TGCAGTGCTCGGGATCCGGGAACGAACACCGGGGAGCTGTTTTTT.

This clone came up a few times. The gene calls are TRBV28 and TRBJ1-1; D is uncertain. Trimming cost V 4 bases and J 8 bases, with 11 bases left between them. CDR3 length equals 12 residues. From germline, CDR1 is MDHEN and CDR2 SYDVKM. For the CDR3, the DNA is TGTGCCAGCAGTTCCACCAGGCGGGAAGCTTTCTTT. It codes for CASSSTRREAFF.

The chain is built from TRBV6-1 and TRBJ2-2; D is uncertain. CDR1 and CDR2 from the germline V gene are MNHNS and SASEGT. The CDR3 is made up of 14 amino acids. Trimming removed 4 bases from V and 1 base from J, with 7 bases in between. The CDR3 DNA is TGTGCCAGCAGTGTGCTCTGGAACACCGGGGAGCTGTTTTTT. This encodes CASSVLWNTGELFF.

The chain has TRBV11-2 and TRBJ1-3; D is possibly TRBD1 (5 bases). The CDR3 runs to 17 residues. The V end lost 2 bases, the J end lost 0 bases, and 14 bases lay between the germline ends. The germline V gene encodes CDR1 SGHAT and CDR2 FQNNGV. The CDR3 sequence: CASSLSPAGTSGNTIYF. The CDR3, as DNA: TGTGCCAGCAGCTTATCCCCCGCAGGGACCTCTGGAAACACCATATATTTT.

This clone was counted between two and nine times. J is TRBJ2-5 and V is TRBV2, with a possible D match to TRBD2 (6 bases). Germline CDR1 SNHLY, CDR2 FYNNEI. The V end lost 8 bases, the J end lost 1 base, and 17 bases lay between the germline ends. The CDR3 length is 15 residues. DNA of the CDR3: TGTGCCAGCGGGGTGGCTAGCGAGGTCCAAGAGACCCAGTACTTC. It yields the protein CASGVASEVQETQYF.

The gene calls are TRBV19 and TRBJ2-1; D possibly corresponds to TRBD2 (6 bases). This CDR3 is built from 14 residues. Germline CDR1 reads LNHDA; CDR2 reads SQIVND (reference sequence). The V end lost 5 bases, the J end lost 0 bases, and 8 bases lay between the germline ends. CDR3 sequence reads: CASSLLASYNEQFF. As DNA, the CDR3 is TGTGCCAGTAGTTTACTAGCCTCCTACAATGAGCAGTTCTTC. The whole variable domain, filled in from reference TRBV19 and TRBJ2-1, reads DGGITQSPKYLFRKEGQNVTLSCEQNLNHDAMYWYRQDPGQGLRLIYYSQIVNDFQKGDIAEGYSVSREKKESFPLTVTSAQKNPTAFYLCASSLLASYNEQFFGPGTRLTVL.

V usage is TRBV6-5 and J usage is TRBJ2-7; possibly TRBD2 for D (5 bases). The CDR3 has 13 residues. Germline CDR1 MNHEY, CDR2 SVGAGI. Trimming removed 2 bases at V and 6 bases at J, with 11 bases between. For the CDR3, the DNA is TGTGCCAGCAGTTACGGACGGGATTTCGAGCAGTACTTC. It specifies CASSYGRDFEQYF.

The rearrangement uses TRBV6-5 and TRBJ2-1; D is uncertain. The germline CDR1 and CDR2 sequences are MNHEY and SVGAGI. The CDR3 is made up of 16 amino acids. Trimming took 0 bases from V and 8 from J, leaving 17 bases between them. The CDR3 spells CASSYSPRTLGDEQFF. The DNA for the CDR3 is TGTGCCAGCAGTTACTCCCCACGAACGCTTGGGGATGAGCAGTTCTTC.

This clone was counted a few times. The V call is TRBV10-2, the J call TRBJ2-1; possible D gene TRBD1, 5 bases. This CDR3 has 13 amino acids. Trimming took 8 bases from V and 3 from J, leaving 11 bases between them. The germline gives CDR1 WSHSY, CDR2 SAAADI. CDR3 amino acids: CASSRQFYNEQFF. The CDR3 DNA is TGCGCCAGCTCAAGACAGTTCTACAATGAGCAGTTCTTC.